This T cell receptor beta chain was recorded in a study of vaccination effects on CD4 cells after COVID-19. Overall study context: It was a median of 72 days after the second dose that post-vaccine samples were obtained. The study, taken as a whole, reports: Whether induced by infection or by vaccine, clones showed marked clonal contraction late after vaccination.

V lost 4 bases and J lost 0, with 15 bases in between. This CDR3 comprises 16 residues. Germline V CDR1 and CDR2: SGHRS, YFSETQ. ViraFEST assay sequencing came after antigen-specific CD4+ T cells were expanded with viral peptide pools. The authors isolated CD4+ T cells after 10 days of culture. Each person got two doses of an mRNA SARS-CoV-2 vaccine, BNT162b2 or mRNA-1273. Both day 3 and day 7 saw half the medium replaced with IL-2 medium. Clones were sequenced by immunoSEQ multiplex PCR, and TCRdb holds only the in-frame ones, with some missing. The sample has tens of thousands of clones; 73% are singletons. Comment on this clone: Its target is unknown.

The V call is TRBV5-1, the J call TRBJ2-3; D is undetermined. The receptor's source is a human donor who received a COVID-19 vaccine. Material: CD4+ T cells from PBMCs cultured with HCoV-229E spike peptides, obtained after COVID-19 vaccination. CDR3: CASSPLDGRSTDTQYF. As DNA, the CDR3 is TGCGCCAGCAGCCCACTGGACGGGCGAAGCACAGATACGCAGTATTTT.